This T cell receptor (beta chain) is drawn from a study of identical twins. Study-wide findings and caveats: Out-of-frame alpha sequences that twins shared showed excess low generation probability. The more abundant beta clonotypes in cord blood had fewer insertions, and memory repertoires did not show this. The presence of invariant MAIT and iNKT cells could partly confound analyses of zero-insertion sequences. It was out-of-frame TCR alpha sharing in monozygotic twins that models underestimated.

There are 11 residues in the CDR3. The germline gives CDR1 DFQATT, CDR2 SNEGSKA (reference sequence). One entry per CDR3 protein, called by TCRdb with MiXCR from the 5' RACE reads. The sample has hundreds of thousands of distinct CDR3 sequences, 9% to 15% seen once. This clonotype was recorded a few times. Its cognate antigen is unknown. The junction departs from the called germline gene at one end, perhaps through a read error. A further study also used this sample, focusing on yellow fever vaccine responses in identical twins.

This sequence joins TRBV20-1 and TRBJ1-4; D is ambiguous. The source of this sequence is a woman under 30 in good health. Source material: PBMCs. CDR3 amino acids: CSARGEGGLFF. The CDR3 DNA follows: TGCAGTGCCAGAGGAGAGGGTGGACTGTTTTTT.